A selection of T cell receptor beta chains follows, all from one sample in a study. TCRdb fed the 5' RACE reads into MiXCR, producing one record per CDR3 protein. The sample lists around 52,000 distinct CDR3 sequences, around a quarter occurring once. Sequencing input: tumor-infiltrating memory CD4+ T cells sorted from the breast tumor. The receptors derive from a female donor with breast cancer. CDR3s include the opening cysteine and the closing phenylalanine or tryptophan. The order of the fields is clone size, V gene, D gene, J gene, CDR3 DNA, CDR3 protein. D genes are given only for firm matches. For some rows the clone size is stated as once, few or many, or as a class when expanded; others skip it.

>few|TRBV25-1|TRBD1|TRBJ2-7
TGTGCCAGCAGTGATAGGACAGGGAGCTACGAGCAGTACTTC
CASSDRTGSYEQYF
>NA|TRBV5-1|NA|TRBJ2-1
TGCGCCAGCAGCTTGGATGGCGGGACTTACAATGAGCAGTTCTTC
CASSLDGGTYNEQFF
>NA|TRBV28|TRBD1|TRBJ1-5
TGTGCCAGTAGCGGGACAGGGGGCGCTTCCCAGCCCCAGCATTTT
CASSGTGGASQPQHF
>NA|TRBV5-1|NA|TRBJ2-2
TGCGCCAGCGAAGCCGGGACAAAAGGGGTAACCGGGGAGCTGTTTTTT
CASEAGTKGVTGELFF
>NA|TRBV15|NA|TRBJ2-1
TGTGCCACCAGCAGAGATCTGGCAGGGGAAAAGGAGCAGTTCTTC
CATSRDLAGEKEQFF
>many|TRBV7-2|NA|TRBJ1-5
TGTGCCAGCAGCTTAGTGGCAGGGAGCAATCAGCCCCAGCATTTT
CASSLVAGSNQPQHF
>NA|TRBV5-1|TRBD1|TRBJ2-1
TGCGCCAGCAGCCTCGGGACAGGGCCTGGCAATGAGCAGTTCTTC
CASSLGTGPGNEQFF
>NA|TRBV9|NA|TRBJ2-5
TGTGCCAGCAGCGTAGCAGAAAGGGGGCAAGAGACCCAGTACTTC
CASSVAERGQETQYF
>NA|TRBV30|NA|TRBJ2-7
TGTGCCTGGATGCGAGGCTCCTACGAGCAGTACTTC
CAWMRGSYEQYF
>many|TRBV28|NA|TRBJ2-5
TGTGCCAGCAATGGGCAGGACAGAGAGACCCAGTACTTC
CASNGQDRETQYF
>few|TRBV5-1|TRBD2|TRBJ2-1
TGCGCCAGCAGACGGATGCGGGAGGCCTACAATGAGCAGTTCTTC
CASRRMREAYNEQFF
>NA|TRBV7-8|TRBD1|TRBJ2-1
TGTGCCAGCAGCACGGGACAGGGAAGCCATGAGCAGTTCTTC
CASSTGQGSHEQFF
>NA|TRBV7-9|NA|TRBJ2-7
TGTGCCAGCAGCTTAGCTAACCCCGCTCTCGAGCAGTACTTC
CASSLANPALEQYF
>NA|TRBV15|NA|TRBJ2-7
TGTGCCACCAGCAGGTGGGACGGGGCGGGAACCTACGAGCAGTACTTC
CATSRWDGAGTYEQYF
>NA|TRBV20-1|TRBD2|TRBJ2-7
TGCAGTGCTAGCTTACAGCGGGAGGGCTACGAGCAGTACTTC
CSASLQREGYEQYF
>few|TRBV7-2|TRBD1|TRBJ2-3
TGTGCCAGCAGCTTACGGGGGACAGGGAGTGCAGATACGCAGTATTTT
CASSLRGTGSADTQYF
>NA|TRBV18|NA|TRBJ2-7
TGTGCCAGCTCACCAAAGGAGTCCTACGAGCAGTACTTC
CASSPKESYEQYF
>few|TRBV6-1|TRBD1|TRBJ1-2
TGTGCCAGCACCCGGGACAGGGGATATGGCTACACCTTC
CASTRDRGYGYTF
>NA|TRBV11-1|NA|TRBJ2-1
TGTGCCAGCAGCTTATGGGGGCAAGGTCCCAATGAGCAGTTCTTC
CASSLWGQGPNEQFF
>many|TRBV20-1|TRBD2|TRBJ2-7
TGCAGTGGGTTTCCCGGGACTAGCGCTTCCTACGAGCAGTACTTC
CSGFPGTSASYEQYF
>NA|TRBV29-1|NA|TRBJ1-5
TGCAGCGTTGAAGAGGATGGCCAGCCCCAGCATTTT
CSVEEDGQPQHF
>few|TRBV7-8|TRBD2|TRBJ2-7
TGTGCCAGCAGCTTAGCGGGACTAGCGACGGCCTACGAGCAGTACTTC
CASSLAGLATAYEQYF
>NA|TRBV9|NA|TRBJ1-3
TGTGCCAGCAGCGTTCAGGCCGGGGCCACCATATATTTT
CASSVQAGATIYF
>few|TRBV4-3|TRBD2|TRBJ2-3
TGCGCCAGCAGCCAGGCGACTAGCTGGAACACAGATACGCAGTATTTT
CASSQATSWNTDTQYF
>NA|TRBV9|TRBD2|TRBJ2-1
TGTGCCAGCAGCCCCCTAGCGGGAGTAAGCGAGCAGTTCTTC
CASSPLAGVSEQFF
>few|TRBV7-9|NA|TRBJ1-5
TGTGCCAGCAGCTTAGACGATCAGCCCCAGCATTTT
CASSLDDQPQHF
>few|TRBV6-5|TRBD2|TRBJ2-1
TGTGCCAGCAGTTACACCGGGAGGCCCTACAATGAGCAGTTCTTC
CASSYTGRPYNEQFF
>NA|TRBV12-3/TRBV12-4|NA|TRBJ2-1
TGTGCCAGCAGTTTAAAGGGGGATATCGATGAGCAGTTCTTC
CASSLKGDIDEQFF
>NA|TRBV9|NA|TRBJ1-1
TGTGCCAGCAGCCTAATAATAACGTTCCCCTTGAACACTGAAGCTTTCTTT
CASSLIITFPLNTEAFF
>NA|TRBV7-6|TRBD1|TRBJ1-1
TGTGCCAGCAGTCCCAGGGGGCAGGTTACTGAAGCTTTCTTT
CASSPRGQVTEAFF
>NA|TRBV24-1|NA|TRBJ2-1
TGTGCCACCAGTGATTACCATGAGCAGTTCTTC
CATSDYHEQFF
>NA|TRBV2|TRBD1|TRBJ1-2
TGTGCCAGCAGTGAAGTAGGTGGACAGGGATATGGCCACACCTTC
CASSEVGGQGYGHTF
>few|TRBV6-5|NA|TRBJ1-2
TGTGCCAGCCTTGCGGGACGGATCTATGGCTACACCTTC
CASLAGRIYGYTF
>NA|TRBV19|NA|TRBJ2-5
TGTGCCAGTAGTTCTATCCAGGGATACCAAGAGACCCAGTACTTC
CASSSIQGYQETQYF
>NA|TRBV3-1|NA|TRBJ1-1
TGTGCCAGCAGCCAAGGAACCCAAATCCCAAAGTCTTTCTTT
CASSQGTQIPKSFF
>NA|TRBV7-6|NA|TRBJ2-2
TGTGCCAGCAGCCCCAAGCAGGGGACGGGCGGAAAGCTGTTTTTT
CASSPKQGTGGKLFF
>few|TRBV7-9|NA|TRBJ1-3
TGTGCCAGCAGCTTAAGGGACCCCTCTGGAAACACCATATATTTT
CASSLRDPSGNTIYF
>few|TRBV12-3/TRBV12-4|NA|TRBJ1-2
TGTGCCAGCAGTCCTGGTCTGAGTCAGGGAGTTAACTATGGCTACACCTTC
CASSPGLSQGVNYGYTF
>NA|TRBV24-1|NA|TRBJ2-1
TGTGCCACCAGTGACAGGCAAGGGGCTAATGAGCAGTTCTTC
CATSDRQGANEQFF
>NA|TRBV7-2|NA|TRBJ1-1
TGTGCCATCAGCCCCCGAGGTAGGAGGGCTTTCTTT
CAISPRGRRAFF
>few|TRBV5-1|NA|TRBJ1-1
TGCGCCAGCAGCTTGGATGGGGGGGCGCATGACGTTGGAGCTTTCTTT
CASSLDGGAHDVGAFF
>few|TRBV5-1|TRBD1|TRBJ2-7
TGCGCCAGCAGCTTGAGGGGACAGGGAGGGGAAAAGCAGTACTTC
CASSLRGQGGEKQYF
>NA|TRBV9|NA|TRBJ2-5
TGTGCCAGCAGCGTAGGGGTGGGGAAACAAGAGACCCAGTACTTC
CASSVGVGKQETQYF
>NA|TRBV7-6|NA|TRBJ2-3
TGTGCCAGCAGCTTAGAGCTCGGCGGGACGCTTCGAGCAGATACGCAGTATTTT
CASSLELGGTLRADTQYF
>NA|TRBV5-1|NA|TRBJ2-5
TGCGCCAGCAGCTCAGATGGACGGGGGGAGACCCAGTACTTC
CASSSDGRGETQYF
>few|TRBV5-1|NA|TRBJ2-1
TGCGCCAGCAGCTCGACGGCCCCTTGGGGAGACAATGAGCAGTTCTTC
CASSSTAPWGDNEQFF
>few|TRBV24-1|NA|TRBJ1-4
TGTGCCACCAGTGATGCTAATGAAAAACTGTTTTTT
CATSDANEKLFF
>few|TRBV7-2|NA|TRBJ1-2
TGTGCCAGCAGCCCTCAAGGATCGGGGTCTGGCTACACCTTC
CASSPQGSGSGYTF
>NA|TRBV28|TRBD2|TRBJ2-7
TGTGCCAGCAGACCCTCCGGGACTAGCGGGAGGGCGGAGGAGCAGTACTTC
CASRPSGTSGRAEEQYF
>NA|TRBV18|NA|TRBJ1-3
TGTGCCAGCTCACCACGGGGGACTGAAGGAAACACCATATATTTT
CASSPRGTEGNTIYF
>NA|TRBV20-1|NA|TRBJ2-1
TGCAGTGCGGCCAAGTACCGGGACCACAATGAGCAGTTCTTC
CSAAKYRDHNEQFF
>few|TRBV6-5|NA|TRBJ1-4
TGTGCCAGCAGTTTGACAGGCAATAATGAAAAACTGTTTTTT
CASSLTGNNEKLFF
>medium-sized|TRBV6-5|TRBD2|TRBJ2-7
TGTGCCAGCAGTCGACGTCTAGCGGCGTCCTACGAGCAGTACTTC
CASSRRLAASYEQYF
>NA|TRBV7-2|NA|TRBJ1-4
TGTGCCAGCAGCTTAAGAGGGTCTAATGAAAAACTGTTTTTT
CASSLRGSNEKLFF
>many|TRBV20-1|TRBD1|TRBJ1-1
TGCAGTGCTAGGGGACAGCCGAACACTGAAGCTTTCTTT
CSARGQPNTEAFF
>NA|TRBV25-1|NA|TRBJ1-6
TGTGCCAGCAGTGAAGGATACGCGACTTCACCCCTCCACTTT
CASSEGYATSPLHF
>few|TRBV20-1|TRBD1|TRBJ2-5
TGCAGTGCTAGAGTGGGGACAGGGACTGGAGAGACCCAGTACTTC
CSARVGTGTGETQYF
>NA|TRBV20-1|NA|TRBJ2-1
TGCAGTGCTATGGCGGGACCACACAATGAGCAGTTCTTC
CSAMAGPHNEQFF
>few|TRBV7-9|TRBD2|TRBJ2-1
TGTGCCAGCAGCTTAATACTAGCGGGGTACAATGAGCAGTTCTTC
CASSLILAGYNEQFF